Here is one T cell receptor (beta chain) with its context. Its antigen remains undetermined. The record has no base qualities; no much larger clone is one base away. To sequence the TCRbeta CDR3 region, genomic DNA was isolated from the sorted cells. The immunoSEQ Assay was used for sequencing of TCRbeta CDR3 regions. Held by TCRdb, this immuneACCESS table contains in-frame sequences only and omits some clones. Under half of the omission traces to an unresolved V gene where checked; the cause of the rest is unknown. The sample data list approximately 89,000 clones, and roughly 91% of these were observed just once. 0.6% to 0.75% of the sample is taken by the ten largest. This entry comes from a study of OX40 agonist ivuxolimab in advanced cancers. Concerning the study at large: Ivuxolimab was an agonistic, fully human IgG2 monoclonal antibody directed against OX40 (CD134), a costimulatory receptor. Intravenous ivuxolimab was administered to patients every 2 weeks at six dose levels: 0.01, 0.1, 0.3, 1.5, 3 and 10 mg/kg. Among the 52 dose-escalation patients, about 19 had hepatocellular carcinoma, about 15 melanoma, 9 renal cell carcinoma and 9 head and neck cancer. The dose-escalation cohort was around 84% male with a mean age of about 65 years, ranging from roughly 23 to 79. Prior anti-PD-1, anti-PD-L1 or anti-CTLA-4 therapy was permitted, and 40% of dose-escalation patients had received checkpoint inhibitors. Partial responses were achieved by three dose-escalation patients, of whom one had hepatocellular carcinoma and two had cutaneous melanoma. The purpose of peripheral TCRbeta sequencing was to test whether ivuxolimab changed TCR sequence diversity and led to clonal T-cell expansion. The paper reports the monotherapy dose-escalation portion (N of about 56 patients) of the phase I ivuxolimab trial. Points the paper makes about the study in general: After ivuxolimab, more expanded clones were found on average in CD8+ T cells than in CD4+ T cells. The antigen specificity of the clonally expanded peripheral T cells was not determined. Clonal expansion of both CD4+ and CD8+ blood T cells was observed from baseline to week 6 at doses 0.1 to 3.0 mg/kg. Partial responders in the 0.1-3.0 mg/kg groups had among the lowest normalized peripheral clonal expansion, especially among CD8+ T cells. Low levels of normalized T-cell clonal expansion were also seen in some patients who did not respond.

Patients with autoimmune disease history or receiving systemic immunosuppression were excluded from the trial. Peripheral blood for TCR sequencing was collected from all dose cohorts at baseline, on cycle 4 day 1, and on cycle 7 day 1. Samples came from an open-label, multicenter, first-in-human phase I dose-escalation trial of ivuxolimab. The trial enrolled adults with locally advanced or metastatic head and neck squamous cell, hepatocellular, melanoma or renal cell carcinoma. Before TCR sequencing, CD4+ T cells and CD8+ T cells were sorted from peripheral blood as separate populations. The CDR3 runs 16 amino acids, cysteine and phenylalanine included. Here the CDR3 DNA is all that survives: 48 bases in frame from base 1. Germline trimming amounts to 4 bases on V and 2 bases on J, with 11 as the count of junction bases outside the gene matches. In the germline V gene (reference sequence), CDR1 corresponds to SGHNT and CDR2 to YYREEE.

The V gene is TRBV5-4 and the J gene is TRBJ2-5, with TRBD1 matching 7 junction bases. The sequenced sample was CD4+ or CD8+ T cells sorted from blood, obtained in a trial of the OX40 agonist ivuxolimab. The clonotype originates from an adult with an advanced solid tumor such as melanoma, head and neck, liver or kidney cancer. This receptor has the CDR3 CASSGTGAGVQETQYF. The DNA sequence is given as TGTGCCAGCAGCGGAACAGGGGCTGGGGTACAAGAGACCCAGTACTTC.